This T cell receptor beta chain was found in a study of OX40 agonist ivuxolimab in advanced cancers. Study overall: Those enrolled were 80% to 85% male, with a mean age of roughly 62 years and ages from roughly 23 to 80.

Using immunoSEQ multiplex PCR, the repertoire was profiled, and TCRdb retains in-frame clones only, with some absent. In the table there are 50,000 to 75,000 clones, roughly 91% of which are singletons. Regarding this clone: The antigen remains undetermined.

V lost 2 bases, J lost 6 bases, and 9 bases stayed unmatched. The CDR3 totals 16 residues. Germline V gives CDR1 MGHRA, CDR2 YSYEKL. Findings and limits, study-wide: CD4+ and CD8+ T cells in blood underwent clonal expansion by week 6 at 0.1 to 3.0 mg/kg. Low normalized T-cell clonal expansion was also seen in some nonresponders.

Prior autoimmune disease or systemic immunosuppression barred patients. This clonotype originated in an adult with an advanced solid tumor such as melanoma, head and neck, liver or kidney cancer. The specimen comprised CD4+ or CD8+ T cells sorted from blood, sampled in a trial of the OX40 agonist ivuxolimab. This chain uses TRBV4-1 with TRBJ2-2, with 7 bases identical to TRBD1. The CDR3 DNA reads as TGCGCCAGCAGCCAACCTCATGACAGGGAAGCCGGGGAGCTGTTTTTT. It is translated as CASSQPHDREAGELFF.